This T cell receptor beta chain was profiled in a study of T cells after yellow fever vaccination. The CDR3 contains 16 residues. Trimming left V 4 bases short and J 0 bases short, with 17 bases between. The V gene's germline CDR1 is SGHTS and CDR2 YDEGEE. TCRdb fed the 5' RACE reads into MiXCR, producing one record per CDR3 protein. This table holds under 200,000 distinct CDR3 sequences, 11% found once. The chain recombines TRBV5-8 with TRBJ2-7; TRBD2 is a possible D gene (7 bases). The sample in question was CD8+ T cells sorted from PBMCs, obtained 15 days after the yellow fever booster vaccination. This TCR was recovered from a man aged 18 to 30 who received the YFV17D yellow fever vaccine. The CDR3 protein is CASSRVGGAPSYEQYF. In nucleotides, the CDR3 is TGTGCCAGCAGCAGAGTGGGGGGGGCACCCTCCTACGAGCAGTACTTC.